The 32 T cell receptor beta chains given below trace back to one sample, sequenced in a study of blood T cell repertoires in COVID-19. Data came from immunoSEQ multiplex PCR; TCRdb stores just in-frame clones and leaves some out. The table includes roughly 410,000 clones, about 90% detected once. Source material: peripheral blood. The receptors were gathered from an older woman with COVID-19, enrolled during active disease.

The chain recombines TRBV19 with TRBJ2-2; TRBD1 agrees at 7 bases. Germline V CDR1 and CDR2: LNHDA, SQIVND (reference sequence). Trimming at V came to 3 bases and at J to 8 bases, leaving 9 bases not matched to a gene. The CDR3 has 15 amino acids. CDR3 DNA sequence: TGTGCCAGTAGTATGGTACAGGGGTTTAGGGGGGAGCTGTTTTTT. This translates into CASSMVQGFRGELFF.

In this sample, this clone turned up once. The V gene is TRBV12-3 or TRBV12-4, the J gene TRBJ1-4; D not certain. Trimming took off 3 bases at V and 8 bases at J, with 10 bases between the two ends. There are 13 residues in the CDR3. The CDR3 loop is CASSFVGREKLFF. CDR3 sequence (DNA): TGTGCCAGCAGTTTCGTTGGGCGCGAAAAACTGTTTTTT.

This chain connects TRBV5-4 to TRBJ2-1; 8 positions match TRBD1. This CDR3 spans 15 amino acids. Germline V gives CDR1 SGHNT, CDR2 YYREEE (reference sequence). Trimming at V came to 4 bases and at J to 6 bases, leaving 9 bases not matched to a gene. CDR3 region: CASSSGQGMVNEQFF. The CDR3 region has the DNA TGTGCCAGCAGCAGTGGACAGGGTATGGTCAATGAGCAGTTCTTC.

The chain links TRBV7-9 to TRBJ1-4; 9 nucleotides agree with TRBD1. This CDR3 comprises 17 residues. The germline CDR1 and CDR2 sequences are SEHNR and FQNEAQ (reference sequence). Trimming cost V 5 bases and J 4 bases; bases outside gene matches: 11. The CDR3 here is CASSPGQGGGVNEKLFF. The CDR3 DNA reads TGTGCCAGCAGCCCGGGACAGGGTGGAGGGGTTAATGAAAAACTGTTTTTT. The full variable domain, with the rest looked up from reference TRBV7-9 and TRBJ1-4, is DTGVSQNPRHKITKRGQNVTFRCDPISEHNRLYWYRQTLGQGPEFLTYFQNEAQLEKSRLLSDRFSAERPKGSFSTLEIQRTEQGDSAMYLCASSPGQGGGVNEKLFFGSGTQLSVL.

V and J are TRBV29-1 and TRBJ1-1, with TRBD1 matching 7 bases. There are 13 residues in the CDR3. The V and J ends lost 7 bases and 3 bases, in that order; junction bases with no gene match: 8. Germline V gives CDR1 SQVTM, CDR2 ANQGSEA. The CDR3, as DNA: TGCAGCGCCAAAACAGGGGTAGACACTGAAGCTTTCTTT. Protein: CSAKTGVDTEAFF.

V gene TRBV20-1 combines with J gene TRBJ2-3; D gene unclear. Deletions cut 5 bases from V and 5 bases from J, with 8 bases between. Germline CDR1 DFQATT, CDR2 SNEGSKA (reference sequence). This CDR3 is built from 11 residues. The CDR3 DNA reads TGCAGTGCTCATTTCGGAGATACGCAGTATTTT. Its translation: CSAHFGDTQYF.

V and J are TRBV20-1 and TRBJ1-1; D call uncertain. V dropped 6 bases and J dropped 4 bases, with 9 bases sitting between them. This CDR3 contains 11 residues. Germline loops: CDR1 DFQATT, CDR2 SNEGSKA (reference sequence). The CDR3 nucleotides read TGCAGTGCCCGGGTTTTCACTGAAGCTTTCTTT. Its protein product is CSARVFTEAFF.

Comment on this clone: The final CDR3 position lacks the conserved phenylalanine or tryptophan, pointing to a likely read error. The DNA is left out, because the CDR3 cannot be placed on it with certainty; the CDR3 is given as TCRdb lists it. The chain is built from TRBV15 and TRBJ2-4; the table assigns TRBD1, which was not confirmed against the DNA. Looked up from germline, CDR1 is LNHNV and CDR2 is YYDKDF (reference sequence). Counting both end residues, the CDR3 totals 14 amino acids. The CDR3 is CATSRDGSGAYLLL.

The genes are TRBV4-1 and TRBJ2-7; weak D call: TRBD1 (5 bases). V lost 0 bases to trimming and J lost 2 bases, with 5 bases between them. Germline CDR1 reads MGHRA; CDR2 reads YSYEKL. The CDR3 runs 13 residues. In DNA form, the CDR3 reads TGCGCCAGCAGCCAAGAAGGGGCCTACGAGCAGTACTTC. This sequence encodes CASSQEGAYEQYF.

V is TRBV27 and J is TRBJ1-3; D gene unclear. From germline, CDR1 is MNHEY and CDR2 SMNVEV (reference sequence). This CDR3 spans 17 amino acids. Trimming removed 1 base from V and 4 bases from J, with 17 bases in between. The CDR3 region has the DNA TGTGCCAGCAGTTTATATAACCCGCGTCTAATAGGAAACACCATATATTTT. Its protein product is CASSLYNPRLIGNTIYF.

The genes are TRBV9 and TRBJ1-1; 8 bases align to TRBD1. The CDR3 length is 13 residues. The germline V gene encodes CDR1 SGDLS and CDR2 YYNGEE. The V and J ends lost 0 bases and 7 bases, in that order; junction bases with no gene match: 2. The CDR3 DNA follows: TGTGCCAGCAGCGTAGGACAGGGGAGTGAAGCTTTCTTT. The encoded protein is CASSVGQGSEAFF.

CDR3 in DNA: TGTGCCAGCAGCTTCGACAGGGGATCTGATGGCTACACCTTC. It codes for CASSFDRGSDGYTF. The chain joins TRBV7-8 to TRBJ1-2; 8 bases align to TRBD1. Looked up from germline, CDR1 is SGHVS and CDR2 is FQNEAQ. V lost 3 bases, J lost 6 bases, and 6 bases stayed unmatched. The CDR3 length is 14 residues.

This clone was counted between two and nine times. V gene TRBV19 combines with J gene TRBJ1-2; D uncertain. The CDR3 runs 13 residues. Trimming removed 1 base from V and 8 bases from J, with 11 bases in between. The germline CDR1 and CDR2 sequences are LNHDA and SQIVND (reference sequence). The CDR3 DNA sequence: TGTGCCAGTAGTATAGCCCCCCAGGCGGGCTACACCTTC. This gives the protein CASSIAPQAGYTF.

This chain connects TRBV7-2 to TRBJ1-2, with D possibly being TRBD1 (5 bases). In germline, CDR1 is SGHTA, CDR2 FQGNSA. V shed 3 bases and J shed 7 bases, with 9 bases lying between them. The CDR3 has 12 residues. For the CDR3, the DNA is TGTGCCAGCAGCTTCGGACAACGTGGCTACACCTTC. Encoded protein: CASSFGQRGYTF.

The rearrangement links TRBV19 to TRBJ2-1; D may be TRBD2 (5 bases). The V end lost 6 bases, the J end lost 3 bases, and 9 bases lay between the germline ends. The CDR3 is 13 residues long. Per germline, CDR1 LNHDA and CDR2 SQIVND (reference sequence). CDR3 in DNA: TGTGCCAGTAGGCTACGGGGCTACAATGAGCAGTTCTTC. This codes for CASRLRGYNEQFF.

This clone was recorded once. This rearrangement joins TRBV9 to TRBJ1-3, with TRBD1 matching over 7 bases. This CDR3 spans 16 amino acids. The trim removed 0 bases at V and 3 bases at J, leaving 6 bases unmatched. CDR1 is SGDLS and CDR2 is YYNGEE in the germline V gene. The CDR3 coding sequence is TGTGCCAGCAGCGTAGATCCCAACAGGGGTGGAAACACCATATATTTT. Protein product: CASSVDPNRGGNTIYF.

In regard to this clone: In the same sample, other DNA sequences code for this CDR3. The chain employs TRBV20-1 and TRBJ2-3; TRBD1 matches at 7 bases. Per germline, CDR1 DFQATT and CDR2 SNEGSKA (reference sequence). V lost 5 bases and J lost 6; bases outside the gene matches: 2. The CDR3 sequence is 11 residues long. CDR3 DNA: TGCAGTGCTGGCAGGGGGGATACGCAGTATTTT. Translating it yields CSAGRGDTQYF.

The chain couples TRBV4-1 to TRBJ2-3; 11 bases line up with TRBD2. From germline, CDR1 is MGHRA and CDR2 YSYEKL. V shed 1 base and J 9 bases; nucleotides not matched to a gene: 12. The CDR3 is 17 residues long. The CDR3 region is CASSQVKLAGELHTQYF. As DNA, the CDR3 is TGCGCCAGCAGCCAAGTCAAACTAGCGGGGGAACTGCACACGCAGTATTTT.

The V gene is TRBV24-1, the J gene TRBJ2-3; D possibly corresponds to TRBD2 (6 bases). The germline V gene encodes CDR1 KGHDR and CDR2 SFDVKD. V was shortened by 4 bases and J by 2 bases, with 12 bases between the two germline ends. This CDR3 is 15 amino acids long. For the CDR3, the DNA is TGTGCCACCAGTGACGCGGCGGGGCTCACAGATACGCAGTATTTT. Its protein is CATSDAAGLTDTQYF.

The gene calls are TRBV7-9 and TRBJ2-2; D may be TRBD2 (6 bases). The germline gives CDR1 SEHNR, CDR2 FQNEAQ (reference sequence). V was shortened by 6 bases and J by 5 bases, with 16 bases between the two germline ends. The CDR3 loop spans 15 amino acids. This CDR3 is CASRFTGTSTGELFF. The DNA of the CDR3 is TGTGCCAGCAGATTCACGGGGACTTCGACCGGGGAGCTGTTTTTT.

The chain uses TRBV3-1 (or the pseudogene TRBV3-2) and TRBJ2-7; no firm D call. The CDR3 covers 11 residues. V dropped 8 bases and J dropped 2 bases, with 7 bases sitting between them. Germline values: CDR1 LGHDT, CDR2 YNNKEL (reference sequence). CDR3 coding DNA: TGTGCCAGCGGTCGGGCCTACGAGCAGTACTTC. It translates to CASGRAYEQYF.

CDR3 loop: CASSKGPGLTYEQYF. In DNA, the CDR3 is TGTGCCAGCAGTAAGGGGCCAGGATTAACCTACGAGCAGTACTTC. The rearrangement joins TRBV28 to TRBJ2-7, with D tentatively TRBD1 (5 bases). The length of the CDR3 is 15 residues. Germline V CDR1 and CDR2: MDHEN, SYDVKM. The V end was cut by 5 bases, the J end by 2 bases, with 16 bases between.

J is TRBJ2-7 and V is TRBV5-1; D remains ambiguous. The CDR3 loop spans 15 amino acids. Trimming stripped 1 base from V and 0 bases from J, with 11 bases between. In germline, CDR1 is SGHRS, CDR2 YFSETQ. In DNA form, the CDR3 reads TGCGCCAGCAGCTTGTCTCTTGGCATCTCCTACGAGCAGTACTTC. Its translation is CASSLSLGISYEQYF.

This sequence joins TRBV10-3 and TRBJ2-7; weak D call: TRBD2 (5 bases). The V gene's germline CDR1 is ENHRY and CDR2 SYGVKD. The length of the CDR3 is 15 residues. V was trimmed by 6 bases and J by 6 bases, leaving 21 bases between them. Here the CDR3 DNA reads TGTGCCATCAGAGGAGGAGACTACGGTCCAAGCGAGCAGTACTTC. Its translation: CAIRGGDYGPSEQYF.

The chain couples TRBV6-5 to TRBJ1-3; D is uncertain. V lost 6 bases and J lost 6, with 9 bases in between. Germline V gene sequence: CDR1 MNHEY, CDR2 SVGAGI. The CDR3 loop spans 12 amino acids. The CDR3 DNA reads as TGTGCCAGCAGAAGAGTCGTAAACACCATATATTTT. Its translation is CASRRVVNTIYF.

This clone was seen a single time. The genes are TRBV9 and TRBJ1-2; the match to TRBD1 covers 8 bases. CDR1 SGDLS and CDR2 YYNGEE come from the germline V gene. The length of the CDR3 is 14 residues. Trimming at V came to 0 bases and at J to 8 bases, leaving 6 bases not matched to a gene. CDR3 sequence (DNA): TGTGCCAGCAGCGTAGCAGGGACAGGATACGGCTACACCTTC. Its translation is CASSVAGTGYGYTF.

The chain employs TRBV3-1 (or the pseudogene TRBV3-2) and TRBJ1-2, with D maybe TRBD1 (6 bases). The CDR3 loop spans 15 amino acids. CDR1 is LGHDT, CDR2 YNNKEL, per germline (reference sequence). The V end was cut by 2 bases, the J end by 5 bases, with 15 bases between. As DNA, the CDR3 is TGTGCCAGCAGCCAAACAGGGTTAGTTTCGTATGGCTACACCTTC. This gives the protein CASSQTGLVSYGYTF.

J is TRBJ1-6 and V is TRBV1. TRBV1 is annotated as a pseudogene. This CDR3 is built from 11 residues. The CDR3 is CTPPRNSPLHF. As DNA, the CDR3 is TGCACTCCCCCTAGGAATTCACCCCTCCACTTT.

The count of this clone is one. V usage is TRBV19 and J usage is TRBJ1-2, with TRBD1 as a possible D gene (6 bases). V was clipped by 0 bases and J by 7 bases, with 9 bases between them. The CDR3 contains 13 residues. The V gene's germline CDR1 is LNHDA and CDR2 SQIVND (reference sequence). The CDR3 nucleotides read TGTGCCAGTAGTATAGACCAGGGGCTTGGCTACACCTTC. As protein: CASSIDQGLGYTF.

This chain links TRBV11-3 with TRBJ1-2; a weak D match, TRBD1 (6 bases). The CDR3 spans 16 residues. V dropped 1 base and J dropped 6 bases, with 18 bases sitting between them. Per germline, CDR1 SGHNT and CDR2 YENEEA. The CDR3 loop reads CASSLGGQRARDGYTF. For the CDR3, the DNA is TGTGCCAGCAGCTTAGGTGGACAGAGGGCGCGGGATGGCTACACCTTC.

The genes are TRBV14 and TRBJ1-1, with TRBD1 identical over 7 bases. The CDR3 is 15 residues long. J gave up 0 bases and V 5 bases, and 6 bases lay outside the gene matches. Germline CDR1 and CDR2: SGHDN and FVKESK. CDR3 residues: CASSSTRGLNTEAFF. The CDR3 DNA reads TGTGCCAGCAGCTCAACGAGGGGGCTGAACACTGAAGCTTTCTTT.

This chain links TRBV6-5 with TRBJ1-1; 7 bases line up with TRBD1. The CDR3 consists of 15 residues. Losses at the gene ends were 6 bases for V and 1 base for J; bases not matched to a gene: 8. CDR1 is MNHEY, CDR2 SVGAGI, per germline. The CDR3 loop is CASSVTTGKNTEAFF. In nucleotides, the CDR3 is TGTGCCAGCAGCGTTACGACAGGGAAGAACACTGAAGCTTTCTTT.